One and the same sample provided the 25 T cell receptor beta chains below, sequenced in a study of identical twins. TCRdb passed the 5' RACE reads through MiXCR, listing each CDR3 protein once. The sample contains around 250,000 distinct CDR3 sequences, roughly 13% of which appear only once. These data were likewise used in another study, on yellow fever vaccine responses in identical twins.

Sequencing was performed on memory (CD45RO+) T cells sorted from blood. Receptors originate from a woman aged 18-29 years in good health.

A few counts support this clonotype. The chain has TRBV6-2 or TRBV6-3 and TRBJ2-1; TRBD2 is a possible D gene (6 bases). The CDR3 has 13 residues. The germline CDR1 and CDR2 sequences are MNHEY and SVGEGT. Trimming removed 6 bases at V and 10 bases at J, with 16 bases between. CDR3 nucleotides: TGTGCCAGCAGCCCCCGGGCGGGGAAAGAGCAGTTCTTC. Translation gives CASSPRAGKEQFF.

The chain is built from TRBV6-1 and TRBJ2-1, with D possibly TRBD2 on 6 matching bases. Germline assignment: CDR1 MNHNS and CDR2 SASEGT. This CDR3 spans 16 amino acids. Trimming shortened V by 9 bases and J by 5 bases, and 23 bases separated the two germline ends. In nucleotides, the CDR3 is TGTGCCAGTGGGCGGCGCGCTAGCGCATCTAACAATGAGCAGTTCTTC. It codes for CASGRRASASNNEQFF.

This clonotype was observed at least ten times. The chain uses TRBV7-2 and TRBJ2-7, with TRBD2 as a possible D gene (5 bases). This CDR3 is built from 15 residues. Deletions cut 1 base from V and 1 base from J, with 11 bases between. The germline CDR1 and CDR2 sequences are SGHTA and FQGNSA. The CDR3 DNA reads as TGTGCCAGCAGCTTAGACGGAAGAGGGTCCTACGAGCAGTACTTC. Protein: CASSLDGRGSYEQYF.

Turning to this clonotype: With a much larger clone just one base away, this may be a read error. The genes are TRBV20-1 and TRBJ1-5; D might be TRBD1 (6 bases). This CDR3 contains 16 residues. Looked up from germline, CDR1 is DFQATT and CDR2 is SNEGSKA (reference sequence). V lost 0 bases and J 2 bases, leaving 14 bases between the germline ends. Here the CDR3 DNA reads TGCAGTGCTAGAGATCGGGGCAGGGGTGGCAATCAGCCCCAGCATTTT. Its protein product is CSARDRGRGGNQPQHF.

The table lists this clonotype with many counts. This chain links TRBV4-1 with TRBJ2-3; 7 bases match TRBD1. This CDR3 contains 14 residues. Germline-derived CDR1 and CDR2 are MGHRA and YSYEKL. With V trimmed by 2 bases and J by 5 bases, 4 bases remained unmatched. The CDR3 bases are TGCGCCAGCAGCCAATCGACAGGGCGAGATACGCAGTATTTT. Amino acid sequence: CASSQSTGRDTQYF.

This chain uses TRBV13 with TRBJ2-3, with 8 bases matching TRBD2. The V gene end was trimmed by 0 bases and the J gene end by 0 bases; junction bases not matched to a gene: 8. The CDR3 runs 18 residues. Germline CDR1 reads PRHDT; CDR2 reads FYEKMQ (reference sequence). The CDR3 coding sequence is TGTGCCAGCAGCTTAGGCCTAGCGGGTATATCTAGCACAGATACGCAGTATTTT. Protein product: CASSLGLAGISSTDTQYF.

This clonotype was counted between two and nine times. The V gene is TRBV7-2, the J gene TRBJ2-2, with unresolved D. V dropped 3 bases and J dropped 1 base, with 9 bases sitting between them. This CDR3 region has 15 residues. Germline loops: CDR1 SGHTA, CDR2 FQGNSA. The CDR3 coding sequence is TGTGCCAGCAGCTTTTCTTCAGGGAACACCGGGGAGCTGTTTTTT. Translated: CASSFSSGNTGELFF. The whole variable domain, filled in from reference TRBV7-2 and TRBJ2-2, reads GAGVSQSPSNKVTEKGKDVELRCDPISGHTALYWYRQSLGQGLEFLIYFQGNSAPDKSGLPSDRFSAERTGGSVSTLTIQRTQQEDSAVYLCASSFSSGNTGELFFGEGSRLTVL.

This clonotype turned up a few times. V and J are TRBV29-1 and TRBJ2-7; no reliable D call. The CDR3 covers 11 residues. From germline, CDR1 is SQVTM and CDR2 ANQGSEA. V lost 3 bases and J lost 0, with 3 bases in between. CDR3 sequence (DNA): TGCAGCGTTGATGACTCCTACGAGCAGTACTTC. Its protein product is CSVDDSYEQYF.

This CDR3 is CASSQDRLAGAGGEEQYF. The DNA for the CDR3 is TGTGCCAGCAGCCAAGATAGACTAGCGGGGGCCGGGGGTGAAGAGCAGTACTTC. The rearrangement uses TRBV3-1 and TRBJ2-7; 12 bases map to TRBD2. The trim removed 0 bases at V and 7 bases at J, leaving 13 bases unmatched. CDR3 size: 18 residues. CDR1 is LGHDT, CDR2 YNNKEL, per germline (reference sequence).

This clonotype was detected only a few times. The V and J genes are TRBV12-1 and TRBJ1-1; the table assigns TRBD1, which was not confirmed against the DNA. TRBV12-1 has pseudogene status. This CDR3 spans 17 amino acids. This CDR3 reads CASSSAGKGQGYTEAFF. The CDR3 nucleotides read TGTGCCAGCAGCTCCGCGGGGAAGGGACAGGGCTACACTGAAGCTTTCTTT.

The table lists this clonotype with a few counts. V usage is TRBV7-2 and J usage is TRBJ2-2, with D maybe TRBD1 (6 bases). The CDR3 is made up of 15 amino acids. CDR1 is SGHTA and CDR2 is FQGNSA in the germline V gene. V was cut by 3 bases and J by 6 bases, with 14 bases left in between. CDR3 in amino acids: CASSFMSGVSGELFF. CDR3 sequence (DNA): TGTGCCAGCAGCTTCATGTCAGGGGTCTCCGGGGAGCTGTTTTTT. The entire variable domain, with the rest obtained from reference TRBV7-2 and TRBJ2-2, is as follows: GAGVSQSPSNKVTEKGKDVELRCDPISGHTALYWYRQSLGQGLEFLIYFQGNSAPDKSGLPSDRFSAERTGGSVSTLTIQRTQQEDSAVYLCASSFMSGVSGELFFGEGSRLTVL.

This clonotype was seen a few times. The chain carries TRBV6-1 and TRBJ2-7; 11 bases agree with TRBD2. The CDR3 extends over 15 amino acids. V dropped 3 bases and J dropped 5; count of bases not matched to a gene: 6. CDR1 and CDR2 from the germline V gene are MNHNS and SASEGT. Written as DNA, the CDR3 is TGTGCCAGCAGTGAGATAGCGGGGGGGAGGAACGAGCAGTACTTC. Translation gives CASSEIAGGRNEQYF.

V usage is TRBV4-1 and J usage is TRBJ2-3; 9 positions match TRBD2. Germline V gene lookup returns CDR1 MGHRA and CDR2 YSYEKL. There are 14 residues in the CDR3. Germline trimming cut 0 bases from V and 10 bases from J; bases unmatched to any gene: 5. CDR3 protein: CASSQDGKRGAQYF. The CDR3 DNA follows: TGCGCCAGCAGCCAAGATGGGAAGCGGGGGGCGCAGTATTTT.

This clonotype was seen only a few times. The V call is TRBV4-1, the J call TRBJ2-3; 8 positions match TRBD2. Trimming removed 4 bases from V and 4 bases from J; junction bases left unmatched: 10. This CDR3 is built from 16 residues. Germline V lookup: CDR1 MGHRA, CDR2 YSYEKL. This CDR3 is CASSPTGGSGADTQYF. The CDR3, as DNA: TGCGCCAGCAGCCCTACTGGGGGTAGCGGGGCAGATACGCAGTATTTT.

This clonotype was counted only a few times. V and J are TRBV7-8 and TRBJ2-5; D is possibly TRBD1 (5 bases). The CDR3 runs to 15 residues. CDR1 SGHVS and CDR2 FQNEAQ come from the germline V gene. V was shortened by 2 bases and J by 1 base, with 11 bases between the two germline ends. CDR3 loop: CASSLRNRPQETQYF. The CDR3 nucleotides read TGTGCCAGCAGCTTAAGAAACAGGCCCCAAGAGACCCAGTACTTC.

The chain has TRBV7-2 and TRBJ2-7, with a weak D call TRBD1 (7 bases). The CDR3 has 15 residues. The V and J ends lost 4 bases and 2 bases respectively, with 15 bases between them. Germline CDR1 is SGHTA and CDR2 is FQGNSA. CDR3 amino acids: CASSSTGTYTYEQYF. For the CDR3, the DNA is TGTGCCAGCAGCTCGACAGGGACTTATACCTACGAGCAGTACTTC.

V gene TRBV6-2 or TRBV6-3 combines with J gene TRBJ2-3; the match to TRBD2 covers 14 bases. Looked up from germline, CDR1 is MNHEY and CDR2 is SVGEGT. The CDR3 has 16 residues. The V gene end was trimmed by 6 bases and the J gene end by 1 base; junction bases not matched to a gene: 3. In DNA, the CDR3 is TGTGCCAGCAGCGGACTAGCGGGAGGACGCACAGATACGCAGTATTTT. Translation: CASSGLAGGRTDTQYF.

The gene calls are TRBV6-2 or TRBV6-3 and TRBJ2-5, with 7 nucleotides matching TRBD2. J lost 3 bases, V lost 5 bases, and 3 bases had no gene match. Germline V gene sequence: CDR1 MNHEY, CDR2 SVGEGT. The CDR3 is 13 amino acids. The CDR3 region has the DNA TGTGCCAGCAGTGTGCTAGCGGAAGAGACCCAGTACTTC. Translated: CASSVLAEETQYF.

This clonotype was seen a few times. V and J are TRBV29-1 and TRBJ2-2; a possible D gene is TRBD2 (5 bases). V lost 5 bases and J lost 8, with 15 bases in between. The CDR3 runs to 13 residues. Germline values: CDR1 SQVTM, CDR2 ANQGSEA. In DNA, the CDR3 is TGCAGCGTTTCATCTCTAGCAGCGGGGGAGCTGTTTTTT. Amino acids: CSVSSLAAGELFF.

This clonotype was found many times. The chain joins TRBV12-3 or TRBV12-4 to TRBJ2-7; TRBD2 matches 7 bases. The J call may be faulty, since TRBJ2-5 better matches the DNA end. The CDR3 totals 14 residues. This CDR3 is CASSFPPGGPTQYF. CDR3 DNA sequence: TGTGCCAGCAGTTTTCCGCCGGGAGGACCGACCCAGTACTTC.

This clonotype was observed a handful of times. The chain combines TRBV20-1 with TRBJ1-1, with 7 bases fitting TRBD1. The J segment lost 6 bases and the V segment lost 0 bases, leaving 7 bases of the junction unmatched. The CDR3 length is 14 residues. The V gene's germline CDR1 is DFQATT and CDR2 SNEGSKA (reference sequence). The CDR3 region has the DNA TGCAGTGCTAGAGATGTCAGGGGGACAGCTGAAGCTTTCTTT. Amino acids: CSARDVRGTAEAFF.

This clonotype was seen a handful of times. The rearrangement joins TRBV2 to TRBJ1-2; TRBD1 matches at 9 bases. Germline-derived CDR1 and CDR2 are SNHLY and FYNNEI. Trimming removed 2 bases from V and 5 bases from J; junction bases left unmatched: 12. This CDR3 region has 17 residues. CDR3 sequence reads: CASSEKVFDRGWYGYTF. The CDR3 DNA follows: TGTGCCAGCAGTGAAAAGGTCTTCGACAGGGGGTGGTATGGCTACACCTTC.

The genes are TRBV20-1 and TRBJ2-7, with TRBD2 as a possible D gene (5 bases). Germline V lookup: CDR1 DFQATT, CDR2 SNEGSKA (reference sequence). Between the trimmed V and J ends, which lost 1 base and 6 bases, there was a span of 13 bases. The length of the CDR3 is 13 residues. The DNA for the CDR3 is TGCAGTGCTAGAGCTATCGGGAAGAGCGAGCAGTACTTC. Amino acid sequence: CSARAIGKSEQYF.

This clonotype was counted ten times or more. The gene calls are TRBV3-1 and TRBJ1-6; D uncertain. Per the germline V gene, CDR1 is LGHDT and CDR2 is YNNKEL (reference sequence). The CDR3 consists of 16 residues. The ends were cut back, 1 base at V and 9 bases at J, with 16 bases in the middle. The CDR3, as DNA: TGTGCCAGCAGCCAAGTTTCGGCCCGTCGAACTTCACCCCTCCACTTT. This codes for CASSQVSARRTSPLHF. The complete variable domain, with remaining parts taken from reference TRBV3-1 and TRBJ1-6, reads DTAVSQTPKYLVTQMGNDKSIKCEQNLGHDTMYWYKQDSKKFLKIMFSYNNKELIINETVPNRFSPKSPDKAHLNLHINSLELGDSAVYFCASSQVSARRTSPLHFGNGTRLTVT.

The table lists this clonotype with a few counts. The CDR3 region has the DNA TGTGCCAGCAGCAAGGGACCTAATCCCTCCTACGAGCAGTACTTC. Translating gives CASSKGPNPSYEQYF. This chain links TRBV7-3 with TRBJ2-7; D is possibly TRBD1 or TRBD2 (5 bases each). There are 15 residues in the CDR3. Germline V CDR1 and CDR2: SGHTA, FQGTGA. The germline V and J ends were trimmed by 5 bases and 0 bases, with 14 bases remaining between them.